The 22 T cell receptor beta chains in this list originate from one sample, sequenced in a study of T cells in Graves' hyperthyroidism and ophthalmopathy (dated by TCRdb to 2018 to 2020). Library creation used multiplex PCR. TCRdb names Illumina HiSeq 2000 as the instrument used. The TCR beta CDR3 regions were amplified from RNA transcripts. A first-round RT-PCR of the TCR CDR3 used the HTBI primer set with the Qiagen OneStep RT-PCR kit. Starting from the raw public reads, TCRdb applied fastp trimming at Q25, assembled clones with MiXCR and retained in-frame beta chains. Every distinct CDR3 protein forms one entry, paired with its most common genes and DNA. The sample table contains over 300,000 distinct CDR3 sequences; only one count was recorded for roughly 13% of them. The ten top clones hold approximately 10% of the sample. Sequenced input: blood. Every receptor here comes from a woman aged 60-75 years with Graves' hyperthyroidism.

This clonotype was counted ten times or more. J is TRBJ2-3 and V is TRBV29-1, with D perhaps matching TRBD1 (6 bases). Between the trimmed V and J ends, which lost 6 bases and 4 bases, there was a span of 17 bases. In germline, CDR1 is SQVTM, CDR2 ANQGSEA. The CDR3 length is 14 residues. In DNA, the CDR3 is TGCAGCGTCCAACAAACTCCAGGGGCAGATACGCAGTATTTT. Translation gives CSVQQTPGADTQYF.

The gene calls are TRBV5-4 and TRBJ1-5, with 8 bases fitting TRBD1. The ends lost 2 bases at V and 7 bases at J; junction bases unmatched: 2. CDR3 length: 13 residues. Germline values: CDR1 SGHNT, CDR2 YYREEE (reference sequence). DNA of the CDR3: TGTGCCAGCAGCTTTAACAGGGGGCAGCCCCAGCATTTT. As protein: CASSFNRGQPQHF.

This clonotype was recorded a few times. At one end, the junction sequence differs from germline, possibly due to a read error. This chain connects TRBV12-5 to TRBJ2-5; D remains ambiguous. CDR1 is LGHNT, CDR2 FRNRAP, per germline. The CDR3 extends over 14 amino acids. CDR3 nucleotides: TGTGCTAGTGGTTTGGCTGGTGTTCAAGGGACCCAGTACTTC. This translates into CASGLAGVQGTQYF.

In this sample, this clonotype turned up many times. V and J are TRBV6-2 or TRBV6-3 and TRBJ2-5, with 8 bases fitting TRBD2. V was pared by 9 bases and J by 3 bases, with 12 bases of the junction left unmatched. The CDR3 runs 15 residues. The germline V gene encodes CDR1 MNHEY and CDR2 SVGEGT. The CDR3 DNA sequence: TGTGCCAGTTCTGAGCGGGAGTTTCTCGAAGAGACCCAGTACTTC. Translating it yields CASSEREFLEETQYF.

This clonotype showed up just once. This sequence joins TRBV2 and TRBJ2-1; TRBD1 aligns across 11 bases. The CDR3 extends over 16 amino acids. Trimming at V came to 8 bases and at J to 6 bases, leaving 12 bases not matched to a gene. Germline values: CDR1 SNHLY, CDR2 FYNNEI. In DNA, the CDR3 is TGTGCCAGCGTCGGACCCGGACAGGGGGCTCGCAATGAGCAGTTCTTC. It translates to CASVGPGQGARNEQFF.

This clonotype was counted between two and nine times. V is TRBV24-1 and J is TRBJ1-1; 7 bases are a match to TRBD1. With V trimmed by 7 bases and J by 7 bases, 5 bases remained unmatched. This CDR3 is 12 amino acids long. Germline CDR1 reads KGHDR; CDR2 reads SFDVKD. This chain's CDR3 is CATSERDSEAFF. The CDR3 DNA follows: TGTGCCACCAGCGAGAGGGACAGTGAAGCTTTCTTT.

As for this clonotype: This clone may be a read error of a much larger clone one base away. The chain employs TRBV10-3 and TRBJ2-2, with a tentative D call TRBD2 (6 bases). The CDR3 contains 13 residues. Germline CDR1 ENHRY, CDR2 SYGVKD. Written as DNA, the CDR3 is TGTGCCAAACGGAGGGCCCTCACCGGGGAGCCGTTTTTT. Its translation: CAKRRALTGEPFF.

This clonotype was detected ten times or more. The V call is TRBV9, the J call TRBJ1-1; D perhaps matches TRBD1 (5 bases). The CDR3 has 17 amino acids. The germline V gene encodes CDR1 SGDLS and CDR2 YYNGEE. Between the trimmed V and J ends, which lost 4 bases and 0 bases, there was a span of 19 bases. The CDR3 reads CASSIGAGGVLNTEAFF. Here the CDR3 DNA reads TGTGCCAGCAGCATTGGGGCGGGGGGGGTGTTGAACACTGAAGCTTTCTTT.

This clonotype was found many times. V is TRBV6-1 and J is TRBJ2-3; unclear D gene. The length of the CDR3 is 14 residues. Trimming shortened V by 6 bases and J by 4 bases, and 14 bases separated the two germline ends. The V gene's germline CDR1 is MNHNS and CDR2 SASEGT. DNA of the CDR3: TGTGCCAGCAGCAATCAAGCAGGTGCAGATACGCAGTATTTT. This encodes CASSNQAGADTQYF.

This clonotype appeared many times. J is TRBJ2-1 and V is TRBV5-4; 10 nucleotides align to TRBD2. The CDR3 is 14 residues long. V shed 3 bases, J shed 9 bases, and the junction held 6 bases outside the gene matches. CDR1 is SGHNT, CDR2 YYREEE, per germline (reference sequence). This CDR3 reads CASSSGLAFSEQFF. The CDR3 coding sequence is TGTGCCAGCAGCTCGGGACTAGCGTTCAGTGAGCAGTTCTTC.

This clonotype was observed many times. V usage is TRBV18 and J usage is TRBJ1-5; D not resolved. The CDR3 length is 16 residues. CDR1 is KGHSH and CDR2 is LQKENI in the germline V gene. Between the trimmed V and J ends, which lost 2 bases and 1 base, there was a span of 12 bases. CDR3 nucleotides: TGTGCCAGCTCACCATCCGGGGATAGGAGCAATCAGCCCCAGCATTTT. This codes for CASSPSGDRSNQPQHF.

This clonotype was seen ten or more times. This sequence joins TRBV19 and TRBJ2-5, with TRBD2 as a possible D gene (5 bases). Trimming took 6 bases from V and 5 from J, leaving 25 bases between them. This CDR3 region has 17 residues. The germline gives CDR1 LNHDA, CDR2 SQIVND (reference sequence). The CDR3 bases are TGTGCCAGTAGCCCCCCTCGGGGTTATGCACTCGGGGAGACCCAGTACTTC. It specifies CASSPPRGYALGETQYF.

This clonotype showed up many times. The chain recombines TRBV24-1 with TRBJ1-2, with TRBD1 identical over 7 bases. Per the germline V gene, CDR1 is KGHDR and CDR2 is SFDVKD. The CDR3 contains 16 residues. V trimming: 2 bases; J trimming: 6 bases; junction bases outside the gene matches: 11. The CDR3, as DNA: TGTGCCACCAGTGATTCCCTTAGCCAGGGGGGGGATGGCTACACCTTC. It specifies CATSDSLSQGGDGYTF.

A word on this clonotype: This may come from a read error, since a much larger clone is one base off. CDR3 in amino acids: CASSQRGGQPQHF. The CDR3 DNA reads TGTGCCAGCAGCCAAAGGGGGGGTCAGCCCCAGCATTTT. The rearrangement links TRBV3-1 to TRBJ1-5, with D tentatively TRBD1 (6 bases). CDR1 is LGHDT and CDR2 is YNNKEL in the germline V gene (reference sequence). Trimming removed 2 bases from V and 6 bases from J, with 8 bases in between. The CDR3 sequence is 13 residues long. Full variable domain (remainder filled in from reference TRBV3-1 and TRBJ1-5): DTAVSQTPKYLVTQMGNDKSIKCEQNLGHDTMYWYKQDSKKFLKIMFSYNNKELIINETVPNRFSPKSPDKAHLNLHINSLELGDSAVYFCASSQRGGQPQHFGDGTRLSIL.

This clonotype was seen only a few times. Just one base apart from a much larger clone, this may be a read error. The CDR3 here is CASSLLAGGNKQYF. CDR3 in DNA: TGCGCCAGCAGCTTGTTGGCGGGAGGGAACAAGCAGTACTTC. The chain employs TRBV5-1 and TRBJ2-7; 9 nucleotides match TRBD2. Germline trimming cut 1 base from V and 8 bases from J; bases unmatched to any gene: 7. CDR1 is SGHRS and CDR2 is YFSETQ in the germline V gene. This CDR3 region has 14 residues. Drawing the rest from reference TRBV5-1 and TRBJ2-7, the complete variable domain is KAGVTQTPRYLIKTRGQQVTLSCSPISGHRSVSWYQQTPGQGLQFLFEYFSETQRNKGNFPGRFSGRQFSNSRSEMNVSTLELGDSALYLCASSLLAGGNKQYFGPGTRLTVT.

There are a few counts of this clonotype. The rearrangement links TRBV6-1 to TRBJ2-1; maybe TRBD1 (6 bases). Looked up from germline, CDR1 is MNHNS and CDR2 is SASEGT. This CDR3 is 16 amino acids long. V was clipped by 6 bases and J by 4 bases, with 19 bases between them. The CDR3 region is CASSFNRDPFYNEQFF. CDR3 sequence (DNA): TGTGCCAGCAGCTTTAACAGGGATCCCTTTTACAATGAGCAGTTCTTC.

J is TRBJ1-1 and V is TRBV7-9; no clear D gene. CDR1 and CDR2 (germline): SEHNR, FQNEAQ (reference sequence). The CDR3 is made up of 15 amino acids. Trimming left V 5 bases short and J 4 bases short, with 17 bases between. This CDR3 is CASSPRLEGGTEAFF. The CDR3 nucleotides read TGTGCCAGCAGCCCCAGGCTGGAGGGCGGCACTGAAGCTTTCTTT.

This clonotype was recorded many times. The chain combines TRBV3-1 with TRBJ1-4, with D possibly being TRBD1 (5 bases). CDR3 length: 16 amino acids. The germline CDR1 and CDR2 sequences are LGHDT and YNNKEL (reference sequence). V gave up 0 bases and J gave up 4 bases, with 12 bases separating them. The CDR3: CASSQDTGGINEKLFF. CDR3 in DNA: TGTGCCAGCAGCCAAGATACGGGGGGGATTAATGAAAAACTGTTTTTT. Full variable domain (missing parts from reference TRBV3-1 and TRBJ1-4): DTAVSQTPKYLVTQMGNDKSIKCEQNLGHDTMYWYKQDSKKFLKIMFSYNNKELIINETVPNRFSPKSPDKAHLNLHINSLELGDSAVYFCASSQDTGGINEKLFFGSGTQLSVL.

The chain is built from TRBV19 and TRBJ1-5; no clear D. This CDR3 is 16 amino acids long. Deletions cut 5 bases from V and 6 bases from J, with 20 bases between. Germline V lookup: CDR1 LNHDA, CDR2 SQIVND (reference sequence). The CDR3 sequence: CASSPTGPQWAQPQHF. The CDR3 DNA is TGTGCCAGTAGTCCAACCGGGCCGCAGTGGGCTCAGCCCCAGCATTTT.

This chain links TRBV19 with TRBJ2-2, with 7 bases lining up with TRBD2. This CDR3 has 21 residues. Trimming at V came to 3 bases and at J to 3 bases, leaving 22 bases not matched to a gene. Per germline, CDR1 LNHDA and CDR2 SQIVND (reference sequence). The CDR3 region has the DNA TGTGCCAGTAGTATTTTGGTATGGGCCCCTCAGCGGGATCCTTACACCGGGGAGCTGTTTTTT. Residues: CASSILVWAPQRDPYTGELFF.

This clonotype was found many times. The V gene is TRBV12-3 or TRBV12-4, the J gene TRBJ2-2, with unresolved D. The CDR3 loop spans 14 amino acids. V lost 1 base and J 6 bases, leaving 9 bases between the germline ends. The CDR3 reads CASSLGGKAGELFF. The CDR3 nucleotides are TGTGCCAGCAGTTTAGGGGGAAAGGCCGGGGAGCTGTTTTTT.

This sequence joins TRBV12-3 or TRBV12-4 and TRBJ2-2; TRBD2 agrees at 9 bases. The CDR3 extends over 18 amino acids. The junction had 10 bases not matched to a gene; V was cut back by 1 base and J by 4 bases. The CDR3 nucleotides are TGTGCCAGCAGTTTAGAAGGGCTAGCGGGATGGGGCACCGGGGAGCTGTTTTTT. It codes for CASSLEGLAGWGTGELFF.